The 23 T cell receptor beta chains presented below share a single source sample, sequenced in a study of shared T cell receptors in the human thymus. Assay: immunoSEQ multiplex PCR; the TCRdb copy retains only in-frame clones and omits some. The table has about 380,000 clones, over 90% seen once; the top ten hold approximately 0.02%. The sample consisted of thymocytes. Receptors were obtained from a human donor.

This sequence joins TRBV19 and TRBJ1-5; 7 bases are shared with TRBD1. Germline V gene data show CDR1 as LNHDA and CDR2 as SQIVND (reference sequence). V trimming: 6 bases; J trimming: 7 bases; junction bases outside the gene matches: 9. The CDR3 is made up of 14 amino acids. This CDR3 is CASSPTGSRQPQHF. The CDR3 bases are TGTGCCAGTAGCCCGACAGGGAGTAGACAGCCCCAGCATTTT.

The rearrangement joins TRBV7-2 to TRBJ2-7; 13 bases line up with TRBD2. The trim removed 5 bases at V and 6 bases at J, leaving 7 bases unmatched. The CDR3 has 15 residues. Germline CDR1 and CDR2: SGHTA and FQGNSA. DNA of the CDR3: TGTGCCAGCAGCACCGGACTAGCGGGAGTACTCGAGCAGTACTTC. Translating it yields CASSTGLAGVLEQYF.

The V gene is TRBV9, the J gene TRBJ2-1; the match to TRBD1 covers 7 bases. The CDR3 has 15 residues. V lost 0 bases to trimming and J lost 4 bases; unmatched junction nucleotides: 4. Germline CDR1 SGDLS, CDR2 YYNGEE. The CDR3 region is CASSVDRGPYNEQFF. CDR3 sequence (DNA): TGTGCCAGCAGCGTAGACAGGGGCCCTTACAATGAGCAGTTCTTC.

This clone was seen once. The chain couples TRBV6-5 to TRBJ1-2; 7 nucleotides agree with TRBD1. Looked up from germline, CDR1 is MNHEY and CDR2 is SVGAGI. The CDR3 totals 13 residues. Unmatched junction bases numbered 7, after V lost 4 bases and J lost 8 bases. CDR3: CASSSTGAGGYTF. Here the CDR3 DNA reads TGTGCCAGCAGTTCCACAGGGGCTGGGGGCTACACCTTC.

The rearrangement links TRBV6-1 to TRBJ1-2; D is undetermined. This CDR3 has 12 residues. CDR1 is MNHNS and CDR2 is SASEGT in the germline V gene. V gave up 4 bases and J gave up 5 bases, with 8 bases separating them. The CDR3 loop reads CASSVQIYGYTF. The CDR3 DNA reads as TGTGCCAGCAGTGTACAGATATATGGCTACACCTTC.

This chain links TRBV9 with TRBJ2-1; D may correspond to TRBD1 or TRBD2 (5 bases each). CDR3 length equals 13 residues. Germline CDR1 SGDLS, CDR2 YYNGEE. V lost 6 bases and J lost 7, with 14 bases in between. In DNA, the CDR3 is TGTGCCAGCACCTCCCCGTGGGGGAATGAGCAGTTCTTC. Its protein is CASTSPWGNEQFF.

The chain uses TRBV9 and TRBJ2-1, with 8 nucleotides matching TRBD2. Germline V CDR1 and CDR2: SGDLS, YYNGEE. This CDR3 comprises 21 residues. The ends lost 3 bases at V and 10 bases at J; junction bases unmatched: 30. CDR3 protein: CASSEKGLDYHNLGNVREQFF. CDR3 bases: TGTGCCAGCAGCGAAAAGGGACTAGATTACCACAACCTGGGGAATGTACGGGAGCAGTTCTTC.

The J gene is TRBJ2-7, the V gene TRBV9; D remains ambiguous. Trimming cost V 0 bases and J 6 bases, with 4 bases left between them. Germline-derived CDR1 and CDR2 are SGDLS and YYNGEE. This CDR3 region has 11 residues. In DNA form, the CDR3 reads TGTGCCAGCAGCGTAGGGGGCGAGCAGTACTTC. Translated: CASSVGGEQYF.

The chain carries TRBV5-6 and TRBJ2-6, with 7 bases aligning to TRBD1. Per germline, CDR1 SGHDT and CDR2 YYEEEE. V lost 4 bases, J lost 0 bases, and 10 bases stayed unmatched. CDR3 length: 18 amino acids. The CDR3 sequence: CASSPGQVQPSGANVLTF. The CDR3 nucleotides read TGTGCCAGCAGCCCTGGACAGGTTCAACCCTCTGGGGCCAACGTCCTGACTTTC.

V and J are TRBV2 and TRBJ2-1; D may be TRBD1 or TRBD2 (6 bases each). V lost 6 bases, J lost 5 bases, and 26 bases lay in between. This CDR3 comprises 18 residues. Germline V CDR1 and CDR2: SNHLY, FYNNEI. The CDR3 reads CASRGGSYFILGNNEQFF. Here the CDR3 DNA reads TGTGCCAGCAGGGGGGGCTCCTATTTTATCCTGGGGAACAATGAGCAGTTCTTC.

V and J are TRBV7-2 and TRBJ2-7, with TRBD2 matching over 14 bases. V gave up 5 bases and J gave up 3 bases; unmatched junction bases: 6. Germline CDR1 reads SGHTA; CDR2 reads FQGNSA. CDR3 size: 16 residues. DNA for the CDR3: TGTGCCAGCAGCCTCCGACTAGCGGGAGGGATCTACGAGCAGTACTTC. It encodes CASSLRLAGGIYEQYF. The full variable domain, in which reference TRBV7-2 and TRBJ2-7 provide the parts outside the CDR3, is GAGVSQSPSNKVTEKGKDVELRCDPISGHTALYWYRQSLGQGLEFLIYFQGNSAPDKSGLPSDRFSAERTGGSVSTLTIQRTQQEDSAVYLCASSLRLAGGIYEQYFGPGTRLTVT.

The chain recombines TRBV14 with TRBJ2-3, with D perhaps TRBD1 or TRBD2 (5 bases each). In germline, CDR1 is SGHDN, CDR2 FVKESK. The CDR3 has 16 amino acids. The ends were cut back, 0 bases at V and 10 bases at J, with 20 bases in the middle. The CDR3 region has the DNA TGTGCCAGCAGCCAAGACCGGGGCGTAGACTGGGCTGCGCAGTATTTT. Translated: CASSQDRGVDWAAQYF.

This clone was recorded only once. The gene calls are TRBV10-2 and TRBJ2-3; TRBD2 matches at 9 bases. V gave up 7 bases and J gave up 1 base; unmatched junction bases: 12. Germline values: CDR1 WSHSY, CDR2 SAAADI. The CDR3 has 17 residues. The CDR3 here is CASKGMRRGGRTDTQYF. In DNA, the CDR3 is TGCGCCAGCAAGGGGATGAGGCGGGGGGGGCGCACAGATACGCAGTATTTT.

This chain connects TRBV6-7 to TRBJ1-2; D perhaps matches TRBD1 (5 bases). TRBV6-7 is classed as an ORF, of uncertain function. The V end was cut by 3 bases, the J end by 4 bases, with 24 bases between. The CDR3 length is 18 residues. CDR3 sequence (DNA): TGTGCCAGCAGTTATAATCGGGGAGGTGACAGCCGAGTCTATGGCTACACCTTC. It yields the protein CASSYNRGGDSRVYGYTF.

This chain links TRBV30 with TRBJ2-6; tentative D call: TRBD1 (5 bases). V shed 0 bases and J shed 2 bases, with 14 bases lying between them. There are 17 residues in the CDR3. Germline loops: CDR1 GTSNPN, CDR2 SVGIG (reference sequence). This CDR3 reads CAWSVPLLGPGANVLTF. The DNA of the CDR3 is TGTGCCTGGAGTGTACCCCTTTTGGGGCCTGGGGCCAACGTCCTGACTTTC.

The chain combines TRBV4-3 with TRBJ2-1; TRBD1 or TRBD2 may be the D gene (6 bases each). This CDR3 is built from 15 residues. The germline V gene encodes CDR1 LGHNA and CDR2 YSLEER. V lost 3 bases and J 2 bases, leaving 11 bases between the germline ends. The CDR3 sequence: CASSHGGGPYNEQFF. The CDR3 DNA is TGCGCCAGCAGCCACGGAGGGGGACCCTACAATGAGCAGTTCTTC.

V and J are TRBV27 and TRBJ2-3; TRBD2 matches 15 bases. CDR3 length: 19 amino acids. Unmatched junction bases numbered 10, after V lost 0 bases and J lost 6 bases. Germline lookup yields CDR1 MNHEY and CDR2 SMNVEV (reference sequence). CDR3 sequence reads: CASSLSQLGLAGGGDTQYF. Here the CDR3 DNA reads TGTGCCAGCAGTTTATCCCAACTCGGACTAGCGGGAGGGGGGGATACGCAGTATTTT.

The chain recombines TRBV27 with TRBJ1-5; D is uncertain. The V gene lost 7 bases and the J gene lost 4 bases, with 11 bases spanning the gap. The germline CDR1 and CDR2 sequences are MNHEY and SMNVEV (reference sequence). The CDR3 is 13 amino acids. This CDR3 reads CASKSRKNQPQHF. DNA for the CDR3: TGTGCCAGCAAAAGCAGAAAGAATCAGCCCCAGCATTTT.

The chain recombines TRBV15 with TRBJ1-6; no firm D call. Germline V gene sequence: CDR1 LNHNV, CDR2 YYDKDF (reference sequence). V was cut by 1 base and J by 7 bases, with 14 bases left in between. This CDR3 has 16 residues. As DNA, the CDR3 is TGTGCCACCAGCAGAGCTCAGGAAATTGGCAATTCACCCCTCCACTTT. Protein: CATSRAQEIGNSPLHF. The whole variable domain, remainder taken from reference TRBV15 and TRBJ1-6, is DAMVIQNPRYQVTQFGKPVTLSCSQTLNHNVMYWYQQKSSQAPKLLFHYYDKDFNNEADTPDNFQSRRPNTSFCFLDIRSPGLGDTAMYLCATSRAQEIGNSPLHFGNGTRLTVT.

Here the CDR3 DNA reads TGTGCCAGCAGTTCAACCGGACTAGCGGAAGGCTACAATGAGCAGTTCTTC. Residues: CASSSTGLAEGYNEQFF. The chain recombines TRBV27 with TRBJ2-1; 10 bases are shared with TRBD2. CDR1 and CDR2 from the germline V gene are MNHEY and SMNVEV (reference sequence). V shed 4 bases and J 3 bases; nucleotides not matched to a gene: 9. This CDR3 spans 17 amino acids.

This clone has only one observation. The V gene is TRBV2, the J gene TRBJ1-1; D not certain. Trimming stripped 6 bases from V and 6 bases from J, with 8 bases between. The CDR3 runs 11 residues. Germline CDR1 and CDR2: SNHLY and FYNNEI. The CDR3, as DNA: TGTGCCAGCAGCGATCATCCTGAAGCTTTCTTT. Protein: CASSDHPEAFF.

The CDR3 loop reads CASSLTGSEQYF. The CDR3 DNA follows: TGTGCCAGCAGTCTCACCGGAAGCGAGCAGTACTTC. V is TRBV27 and J is TRBJ2-7; D unresolved. V lost 5 bases and J 6 bases, leaving 11 bases between the germline ends. This CDR3 comprises 12 residues. CDR1 and CDR2 from the germline V gene are MNHEY and SMNVEV (reference sequence).

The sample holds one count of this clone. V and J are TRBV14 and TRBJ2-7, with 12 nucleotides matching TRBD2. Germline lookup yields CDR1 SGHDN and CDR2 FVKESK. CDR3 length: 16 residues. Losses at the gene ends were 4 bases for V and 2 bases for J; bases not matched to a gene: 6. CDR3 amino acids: CASSPRGLAGPYEQYF. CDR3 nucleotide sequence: TGTGCCAGCAGCCCGCGGGGACTAGCGGGCCCCTACGAGCAGTACTTC.